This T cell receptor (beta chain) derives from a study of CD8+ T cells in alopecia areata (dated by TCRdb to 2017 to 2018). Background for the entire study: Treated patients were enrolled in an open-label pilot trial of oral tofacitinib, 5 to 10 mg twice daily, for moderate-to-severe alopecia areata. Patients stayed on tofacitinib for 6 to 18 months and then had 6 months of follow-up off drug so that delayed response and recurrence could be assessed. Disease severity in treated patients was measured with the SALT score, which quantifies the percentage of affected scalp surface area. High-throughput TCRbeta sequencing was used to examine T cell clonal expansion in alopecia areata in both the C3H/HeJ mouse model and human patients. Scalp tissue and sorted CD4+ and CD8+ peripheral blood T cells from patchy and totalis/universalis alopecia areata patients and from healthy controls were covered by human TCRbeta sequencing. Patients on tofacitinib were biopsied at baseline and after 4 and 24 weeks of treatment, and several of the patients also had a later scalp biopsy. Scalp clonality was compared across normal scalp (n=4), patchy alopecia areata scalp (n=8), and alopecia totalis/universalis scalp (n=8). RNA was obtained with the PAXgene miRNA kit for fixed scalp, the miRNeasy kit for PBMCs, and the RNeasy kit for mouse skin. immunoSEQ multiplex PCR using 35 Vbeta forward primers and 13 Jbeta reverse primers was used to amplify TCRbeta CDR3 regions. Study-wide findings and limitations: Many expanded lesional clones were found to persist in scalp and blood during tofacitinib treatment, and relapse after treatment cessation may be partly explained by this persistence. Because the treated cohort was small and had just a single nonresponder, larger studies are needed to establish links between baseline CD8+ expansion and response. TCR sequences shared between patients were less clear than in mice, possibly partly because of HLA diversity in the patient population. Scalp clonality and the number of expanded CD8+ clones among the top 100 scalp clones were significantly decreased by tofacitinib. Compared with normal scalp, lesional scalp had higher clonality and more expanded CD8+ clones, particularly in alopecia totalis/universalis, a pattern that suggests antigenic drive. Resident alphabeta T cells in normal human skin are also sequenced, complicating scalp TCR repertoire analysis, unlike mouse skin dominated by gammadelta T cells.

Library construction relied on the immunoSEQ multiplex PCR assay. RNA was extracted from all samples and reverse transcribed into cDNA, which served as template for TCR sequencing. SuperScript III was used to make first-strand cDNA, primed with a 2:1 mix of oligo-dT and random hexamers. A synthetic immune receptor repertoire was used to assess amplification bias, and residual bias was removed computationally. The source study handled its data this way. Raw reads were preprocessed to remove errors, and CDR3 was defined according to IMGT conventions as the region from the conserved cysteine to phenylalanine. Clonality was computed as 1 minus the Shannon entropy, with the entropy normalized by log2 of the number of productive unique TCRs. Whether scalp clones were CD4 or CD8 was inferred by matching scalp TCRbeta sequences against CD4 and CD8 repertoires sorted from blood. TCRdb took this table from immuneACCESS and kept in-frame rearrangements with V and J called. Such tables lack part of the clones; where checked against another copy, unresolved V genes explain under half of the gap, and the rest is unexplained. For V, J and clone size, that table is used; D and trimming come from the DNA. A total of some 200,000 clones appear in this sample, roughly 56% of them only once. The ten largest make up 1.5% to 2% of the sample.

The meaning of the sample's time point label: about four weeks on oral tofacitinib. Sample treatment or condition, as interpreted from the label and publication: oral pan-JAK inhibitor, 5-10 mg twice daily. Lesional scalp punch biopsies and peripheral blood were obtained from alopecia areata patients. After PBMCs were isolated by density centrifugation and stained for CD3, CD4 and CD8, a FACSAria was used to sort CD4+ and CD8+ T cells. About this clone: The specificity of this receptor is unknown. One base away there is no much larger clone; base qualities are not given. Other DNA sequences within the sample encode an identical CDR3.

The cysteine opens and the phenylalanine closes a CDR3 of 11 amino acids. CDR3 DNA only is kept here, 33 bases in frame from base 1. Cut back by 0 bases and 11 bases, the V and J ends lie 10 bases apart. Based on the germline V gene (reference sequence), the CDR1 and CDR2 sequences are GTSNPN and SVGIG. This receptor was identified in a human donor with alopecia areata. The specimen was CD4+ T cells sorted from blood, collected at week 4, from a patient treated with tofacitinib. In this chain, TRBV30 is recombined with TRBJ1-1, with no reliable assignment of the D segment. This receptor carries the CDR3 CAWSVEMGAFF. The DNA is TGTGCCTGGAGTGTAGAAATGGGGGCTTTCTTT.